The 24 T cell receptor beta chains listed next were all sequenced from one sample in a study of beta chain features in type 1 diabetes. The study reverse transcribed the entire isolated RNA, so it sequenced expressed TCRB transcripts. Measured with immunoSEQ multiplex PCR; TCRdb has only the in-frame clones, and not every one. This sample has about 240,000 clones, with 25% to 35% found just once. Sequencing used central memory CD4+ T cells from blood. The receptors come from a man younger than 40 in good health.

This clone appeared a few times. This chain joins TRBV27 and TRBJ2-1; 10 positions match TRBD2. Losses at the gene ends were 5 bases for V and 9 bases for J; bases not matched to a gene: 13. The CDR3 contains 16 residues. CDR1 is MNHEY and CDR2 is SMNVEV in the germline V gene (reference sequence). The CDR3 protein is CASSRQPSAGGGEQFF. The CDR3 region has the DNA TGTGCCAGCAGTCGCCAACCCTCAGCGGGAGGGGGTGAGCAGTTCTTC.

CDR3 coding DNA: TGTGCCAGCAGCCCCGGAAGCTCACCCCTCCACTTT. Amino acids: CASSPGSSPLHF. The chain uses TRBV2 and TRBJ1-6; no clear D gene. CDR1 SNHLY and CDR2 FYNNEI come from the germline V gene. Trimming took off 6 bases at V and 10 bases at J, with 10 bases between the two ends. The CDR3 loop spans 12 amino acids. Full variable domain (remainder filled in from reference TRBV2 and TRBJ1-6): EPEVTQTPSHQVTQMGQEVILRCVPISNHLYFYWYRQILGQKVEFLVSFYNNEISEKSEIFDDQFSVERPDGSNFTLKIRSTKLEDSAMYFCASSPGSSPLHFGNGTRLTVT.

This clone was seen a handful of times. The gene calls are TRBV9 and TRBJ2-3; maybe TRBD1 (5 bases). Germline V gene sequence: CDR1 SGDLS, CDR2 YYNGEE. The CDR3 runs to 13 residues. The V end was cut by 4 bases, the J end by 6 bases, with 12 bases between. The CDR3 is CASSPLGADTQYF. CDR3 in DNA: TGTGCCAGCAGCCCTCTAGGGGCGGATACGCAGTATTTT.

The chain uses TRBV4-3 and TRBJ1-2; 8 bases map to TRBD1. V dropped 4 bases and J dropped 7; count of bases not matched to a gene: 14. Germline CDR1 LGHNA, CDR2 YSLEER. The CDR3 totals 16 residues. The chain's CDR3 is CASSPYMTGAAFGYTF. In DNA form, the CDR3 reads TGCGCCAGCAGCCCATACATGACAGGGGCCGCCTTTGGCTACACCTTC.

As to this clone: A junction boundary mismatches the germline segment, possibly from a read error. V usage is TRBV29-1 and J usage is TRBJ1-1, with D perhaps TRBD1 (5 bases). The CDR3 has 13 residues. Germline loops: CDR1 SQVTM, CDR2 ANQGSEA. In nucleotides, the CDR3 is TGCGGCGTTGCGAGGACACCGAACACTGAAGCTTTCTTT. As protein: CGVARTPNTEAFF. Supplemented by reference TRBV29-1 and TRBJ1-1, the full variable domain reads SAVISQKPSRDICQRGTSLTIQCQVDSQVTMMFWYRQQPGQSLTLIATANQGSEATYESGFVIDKFPISRPNLTFSTLTVSNMSPEDSSIYLCGVARTPNTEAFFGQGTRLTVV.

Note on this clone: This sequence may be a read error, since a much larger clone differs from it by one base. V usage is TRBV7-2 and J usage is TRBJ2-7, with D perhaps matching TRBD2 (7 bases). CDR1 SGHTA and CDR2 FQGNSA come from the germline V gene. CDR3 length equals 17 residues. Trimming took 8 bases from V and 2 from J, leaving 25 bases between them. CDR3 nucleotide sequence: TGTGCCAGCGGTCCAGGGGCTGGGCGGGGGACCACCTACGAGCAGTACTTC. Its protein is CASGPGAGRGTTYEQYF.

This clone was counted once. This sequence joins TRBV29-1 and TRBJ1-1; 8 nucleotides match TRBD1. The trim removed 6 bases at V and 5 bases at J, leaving 8 bases unmatched. The CDR3 spans 13 residues. The germline V gene encodes CDR1 SQVTM and CDR2 ANQGSEA. The DNA for the CDR3 is TGCAGCGTAGTACGGGACAGGCAGACTGAAGCTTTCTTT. It is translated as CSVVRDRQTEAFF.

The chain links TRBV6-5 to TRBJ2-7, with TRBD2 as a possible D gene (5 bases). Trimming took off 6 bases at V and 5 bases at J, with 11 bases between the two ends. This CDR3 is 12 amino acids long. Germline assignment: CDR1 MNHEY and CDR2 SVGAGI. The CDR3 spells CASSNRRNEQYF. In nucleotides, the CDR3 is TGTGCCAGCAGCAACCGGAGGAACGAGCAGTACTTC.

In its sample, this clone was seen a few times. V is TRBV28 and J is TRBJ1-1, with 9 bases matching TRBD1. CDR1 MDHEN and CDR2 SYDVKM come from the germline V gene. This CDR3 comprises 12 residues. V dropped 3 bases and J dropped 11; count of bases not matched to a gene: 4. The CDR3 coding sequence is TGTGCCAGCAGTTTGGAGACAGGGGGTGCTTTCTTT. Its protein is CASSLETGGAFF.

This clone has at least ten counts. The chain joins TRBV4-1 to TRBJ2-6, with 9 bases lining up with TRBD1. Per germline, CDR1 MGHRA and CDR2 YSYEKL. This CDR3 has 18 amino acids. The V and J ends lost 3 bases and 1 base, in that order; junction bases with no gene match: 7. CDR3 sequence: CASSHEQGAQSGANVLTF. The CDR3 nucleotides are TGCGCCAGCAGCCATGAACAGGGGGCACAATCTGGGGCCAACGTCCTGACTTTC.

CDR3 bases: TGTGCCAGCAGCTTAGATAGCGGGATAAGCACAGATACGCAGTATTTT. It is translated as CASSLDSGISTDTQYF. This sequence joins TRBV11-2 and TRBJ2-3, with 8 nucleotides matching TRBD2. The CDR3 is made up of 16 amino acids. With V trimmed by 0 bases and J by 0 bases, 2 bases remained unmatched. Per the germline V gene, CDR1 is SGHAT and CDR2 is FQNNGV.

This clone was detected a few times. The V and J genes are TRBV29-1 and TRBJ2-5; either TRBD1 or TRBD2 may supply D (7 bases each). Trimming shortened V by 6 bases and J by 5 bases, and 13 bases separated the two germline ends. This CDR3 is 12 amino acids long. CDR1 is SQVTM, CDR2 ANQGSEA, per germline. The CDR3 region has the DNA TGCAGCGTCGTCCAGGGGGGGGAGACCCAGTACTTC. Translated: CSVVQGGETQYF. The full variable domain, with the rest looked up from reference TRBV29-1 and TRBJ2-5, is SAVISQKPSRDICQRGTSLTIQCQVDSQVTMMFWYRQQPGQSLTLIATANQGSEATYESGFVIDKFPISRPNLTFSTLTVSNMSPEDSSIYLCSVVQGGETQYFGPGTRLLVL.

This clone was seen only a few times. The V gene is TRBV2, the J gene TRBJ1-5; D not certain. Germline V lookup: CDR1 SNHLY, CDR2 FYNNEI. CDR3 size: 12 residues. Trimming pared 3 bases from V and 7 bases from J, leaving 7 bases between. CDR3 amino acids: CASSEGSQPQHF. The CDR3 DNA sequence: TGTGCCAGCAGTGAGGGAAGCCAGCCCCAGCATTTT. The variable domain in full, completed from reference TRBV2 and TRBJ1-5, reads EPEVTQTPSHQVTQMGQEVILRCVPISNHLYFYWYRQILGQKVEFLVSFYNNEISEKSEIFDDQFSVERPDGSNFTLKIRSTKLEDSAMYFCASSEGSQPQHFGDGTRLSIL.

The chain recombines TRBV7-2 with TRBJ2-3, with 8 bases identical to TRBD2. This CDR3 is built from 13 residues. V lost 5 bases and J lost 4; bases outside the gene matches: 2. The germline CDR1 and CDR2 sequences are SGHTA and FQGNSA. Here the CDR3 reads CASSPGGADTQYF. The CDR3 nucleotides read TGTGCCAGCAGCCCCGGGGGGGCAGATACGCAGTATTTT.

The rearrangement uses TRBV10-3 and TRBJ2-7; perhaps TRBD1 as D (7 bases). Germline CDR1 reads ENHRY; CDR2 reads SYGVKD. This CDR3 has 15 residues. Between the trimmed V and J ends, which lost 0 bases and 1 base, there was a span of 10 bases. CDR3: CAISESAGQSYEQYF. CDR3 in DNA: TGTGCCATCAGTGAGTCGGCGGGACAGTCCTACGAGCAGTACTTC.

The V call is TRBV29-1, the J call TRBJ1-2; 7 nucleotides match TRBD1. The CDR3 totals 13 residues. The V segment lost 4 bases and the J segment 7 bases; nucleotides outside the gene matches: 9. The V gene's germline CDR1 is SQVTM and CDR2 ANQGSEA. The CDR3: CSVGYRQGGGYTF. The DNA for the CDR3 is TGCAGCGTTGGCTATCGACAGGGAGGTGGCTACACCTTC.

This clone has only a few counts. V gene TRBV30 combines with J gene TRBJ2-5; TRBD2 might be the D (5 bases). The CDR3 sequence is 14 residues long. The germline CDR1 and CDR2 sequences are GTSNPN and SVGIG (reference sequence). V was clipped by 3 bases and J by 5 bases, with 16 bases between them. The CDR3 bases are TGTGCCTGGAGACCTCGAGGGCCGAAGGAGACCCAGTACTTC. This codes for CAWRPRGPKETQYF.

The gene calls are TRBV5-6 and TRBJ2-7; no clear D. The V gene's germline CDR1 is SGHDT and CDR2 YYEEEE. Trimming took 0 bases from V and 7 from J, leaving 14 bases between them. The CDR3 covers 14 residues. CDR3 sequence (DNA): TGTGCCAGCAGCTTGGGGACGACCCCCCAGGAGCAGTACTTC. Its protein product is CASSLGTTPQEQYF.

At least ten counts were recorded for this clone. The V call is TRBV10-3, the J call TRBJ1-1; 8 nucleotides line up with TRBD1. The trim removed 6 bases at V and 4 bases at J, leaving 16 bases unmatched. From germline, CDR1 is ENHRY and CDR2 SYGVKD. The CDR3 covers 17 residues. The CDR3 region has the DNA TGTGCCATCAGGGCCGGGGCAGGGGGCCGAAGGACCACTGAAGCTTTCTTT. Protein sequence: CAIRAGAGGRRTTEAFF.

The genes are TRBV6-1 and TRBJ2-5; possible D gene TRBD2, 5 bases. The ends were cut back, 2 bases at V and 5 bases at J, with 9 bases in the middle. In germline, CDR1 is MNHNS, CDR2 SASEGT. The CDR3 is made up of 13 amino acids. The CDR3 DNA sequence: TGTGCCAGCAGTGAATCGGGGTCGGAGACCCAGTACTTC. Translating it yields CASSESGSETQYF.

The chain joins TRBV5-4 to TRBJ1-6; D perhaps matches TRBD1 (5 bases). This CDR3 is 16 amino acids long. With 3 bases removed from V and 0 bases from J, the gap between germline ends came to 10 bases. CDR1 and CDR2 from the germline V gene are SGHNT and YYREEE (reference sequence). CDR3 protein: CASSSQASSYNSPLHF. In DNA form, the CDR3 reads TGTGCCAGCAGCTCACAGGCGAGCTCCTATAATTCACCCCTCCACTTT.

This clone turned up a few times. The V and J genes are TRBV27 and TRBJ2-1; either TRBD1 or TRBD2 may fit D (5 bases each). This CDR3 contains 14 residues. V lost 3 bases and J lost 5, with 11 bases in between. Germline CDR1 is MNHEY and CDR2 is SMNVEV (reference sequence). The CDR3 spells CASSFGTRDNEQFF. CDR3 DNA sequence: TGTGCCAGCAGTTTTGGGACGAGGGACAATGAGCAGTTCTTC.

This clone occurred a few times. The V and J genes are TRBV5-5 and TRBJ2-5, with D possibly TRBD1 on 6 matching bases. Germline V gives CDR1 SGHKS, CDR2 YYEKEE (reference sequence). The V end lost 0 bases, the J end lost 1 base, and 10 bases lay between the germline ends. The CDR3 has 15 residues. Here the CDR3 DNA reads TGTGCCAGCAGCTTGGGCAGGGGAGTCCAAGAGACCCAGTACTTC. Its protein is CASSLGRGVQETQYF.

V and J are TRBV29-1 and TRBJ2-3; D remains ambiguous. The CDR3 is made up of 13 amino acids. From germline, CDR1 is SQVTM and CDR2 ANQGSEA. V was trimmed by 4 bases and J by 0 bases, leaving 8 bases between them. The CDR3 DNA sequence: TGCAGCGTTGCCTTCGACAGCACAGATACGCAGTATTTT. Translated: CSVAFDSTDTQYF.